Each of the 30 T cell receptor beta chains below was sequenced from the same sample in a study of T cell changes during pregnancy in multiple sclerosis. This table comes from immunoSEQ multiplex PCR, and its TCRdb copy is limited to in-frame clones, with some not included. In the table there are about 42,000 clones, under 90% of which are singletons. This sample comprised CD4+ T cells from peripheral blood mononuclear cells, obtained before pregnancy. These receptors all come from a female donor with multiple sclerosis, enrolled in a pregnancy study.

V usage is TRBV20-1 and J usage is TRBJ2-7; D perhaps matches TRBD1 (6 bases). Germline V gene sequence: CDR1 DFQATT, CDR2 SNEGSKA (reference sequence). The CDR3 sequence is 11 residues long. DNA of the CDR3: TGCCCCACCTGGGGGCGGAACGAGCAGTACTTC. Translation: CPTWGRNEQYF.

The chain links TRBV7-2 to TRBJ1-6; D unclear. The CDR3 runs to 13 residues. Germline V gene lookup returns CDR1 SGHTA and CDR2 FQGNSA. V lost 7 bases and J lost 4, with 8 bases in between. The CDR3 DNA sequence: TGTGCCAGCACTTGGGCTTATAATTCACCCCTCCACTTT. Translated: CASTWAYNSPLHF.

The chain couples TRBV6-5 to TRBJ2-7, with TRBD1 matching over 9 bases. CDR3 length equals 15 residues. Trimming removed 6 bases from V and 0 bases from J; junction bases left unmatched: 6. Germline CDR1 and CDR2: MNHEY and SVGAGI. DNA of the CDR3: TGTGCCAGCAGGTCTGGACAGGGGAGCTCCTACGAGCAGTACTTC. Translating it yields CASRSGQGSSYEQYF.

This clone was found a few times. The chain employs TRBV5-1 and TRBJ2-5, with D perhaps matching TRBD1 (6 bases). V lost 2 bases and J lost 2, with 13 bases in between. The CDR3 loop spans 15 amino acids. Germline values: CDR1 SGHRS, CDR2 YFSETQ. CDR3 amino acids: CASSLLPGQQETQYF. The CDR3, as DNA: TGCGCCAGCAGCTTACTACCGGGACAACAAGAGACCCAGTACTTC.

This clone was seen more than once but under ten times. The chain is built from TRBV18 and TRBJ1-2; tentative D call: TRBD1 (5 bases). Germline CDR1 KGHSH, CDR2 LQKENI. This CDR3 spans 15 amino acids. V was clipped by 6 bases and J by 6 bases, with 20 bases between them. The CDR3 bases are TGTGCCAGCTCCCCAAGGGGTGGCCCGGCAGATGGCTACACCTTC. This translates into CASSPRGGPADGYTF.

This chain connects TRBV10-1 to TRBJ1-5; the match to TRBD1 covers 8 bases. The germline V gene encodes CDR1 WNHNN and CDR2 SYGVQD (reference sequence). This CDR3 has 14 residues. Losses at the gene ends were 5 bases for V and 7 bases for J; bases not matched to a gene: 7. The CDR3 loop reads CASSPGQGGQPQHF. DNA of the CDR3: TGCGCCAGCAGTCCCGGACAGGGTGGACAGCCCCAGCATTTT.

The chain links TRBV6-4 to TRBJ1-4; 7 nucleotides agree with TRBD1. The CDR3 covers 15 residues. Germline-derived CDR1 and CDR2 are MRHNA and SNTAGT. After removal of 6 bases from V and 8 bases from J, the junction contained 12 bases not matched to a gene. In DNA, the CDR3 is TGTGCCAGCAGCGCCTTTGGGCAGGGGGGCGAAAAACTGTTTTTT. Protein sequence: CASSAFGQGGEKLFF.

The chain employs TRBV18 and TRBJ1-3; D is uncertain. Germline assignment: CDR1 KGHSH and CDR2 LQKENI. This CDR3 contains 15 residues. Trimming left V 5 bases short and J 0 bases short, with 11 bases between. The CDR3: CASSSREPSGNTIYF. The CDR3 DNA reads as TGTGCCAGCTCATCGAGGGAGCCCTCTGGAAACACCATATATTTT. The full variable domain, its missing parts supplied by reference TRBV18 and TRBJ1-3, is NAGVMQNPRHLVRRRGQEARLRCSPMKGHSHVYWYRQLPEEGLKFMVYLQKENIIDESGMPKERFSAEFPKEGPSILRIQQVVRGDSAAYFCASSSREPSGNTIYFGEGSWLTVV.

This clone was recorded at least ten times. The CDR3 DNA reads TGTGCCAGCTCGCCGGGACAGGGTTCCCCTGGGGCCAACGTCCTGACTTTC. The encoded protein is CASSPGQGSPGANVLTF. The chain combines TRBV18 with TRBJ2-6, with 9 bases aligning to TRBD1. Per germline, CDR1 KGHSH and CDR2 LQKENI. The CDR3 contains 17 residues. V was clipped by 6 bases and J by 2 bases; unmatched bases: 8. Full variable domain (rest looked up from reference TRBV18 and TRBJ2-6): NAGVMQNPRHLVRRRGQEARLRCSPMKGHSHVYWYRQLPEEGLKFMVYLQKENIIDESGMPKERFSAEFPKEGPSILRIQQVVRGDSAAYFCASSPGQGSPGANVLTFGAGSRLTVL.

This clone has only a few counts. This chain connects TRBV6-5 to TRBJ1-5, with D possibly being TRBD1 (6 bases). Trimming pared 11 bases from V and 6 bases from J, leaving 20 bases between. Germline values: CDR1 MNHEY, CDR2 SVGAGI. The CDR3 consists of 14 residues. The DNA of the CDR3 is TGTGCCTGTGGGAGGGGGGGGATGGGTCAGCCCCAGCATTTT. Translating it yields CACGRGGMGQPQHF.

The rearrangement links TRBV6-1 to TRBJ2-2; D gene unclear. The germline V and J ends were trimmed by 2 bases and 6 bases, with 7 bases remaining between them. Germline V lookup: CDR1 MNHNS, CDR2 SASEGT. The length of the CDR3 is 13 residues. The CDR3 coding sequence is TGTGCCAGCAGTGAACTAGTGGCCGGGGAGCTGTTTTTT. It is translated as CASSELVAGELFF.

This clone came up a few times. V usage is TRBV11-1 and J usage is TRBJ2-7, with 7 nucleotides matching TRBD1. Germline V lookup: CDR1 SGHAT, CDR2 FQDESV (reference sequence). The CDR3 contains 15 residues. Trimming removed 8 bases from V and 1 base from J; junction bases left unmatched: 11. The DNA for the CDR3 is TGTGCCAGCGCCCGAGGGGGCGCAGCTTCCTACGAGCAGTACTTC. Its translation is CASARGGAASYEQYF.

CDR3 amino acids: CASSEPGGNSYEQYF. CDR3 nucleotide sequence: TGCGCCAGCAGCGAGCCGGGGGGGAACTCCTACGAGCAGTACTTC. The chain carries TRBV5-1 and TRBJ2-7, with 8 bases lining up with TRBD2. The CDR3 loop spans 15 amino acids. Germline trimming cut 4 bases from V and 0 bases from J; bases unmatched to any gene: 6. Germline loops: CDR1 SGHRS, CDR2 YFSETQ. Filled out from reference TRBV5-1 and TRBJ2-7, the complete variable domain reads KAGVTQTPRYLIKTRGQQVTLSCSPISGHRSVSWYQQTPGQGLQFLFEYFSETQRNKGNFPGRFSGRQFSNSRSEMNVSTLELGDSALYLCASSEPGGNSYEQYFGPGTRLTVT.

The table lists this clone with a count of one. The rearrangement joins TRBV7-9 to TRBJ1-1; 7 bases map to TRBD1. This CDR3 has 16 amino acids. Losses at the gene ends were 1 base for V and 10 bases for J; bases not matched to a gene: 15. Germline CDR1 is SEHNR and CDR2 is FQNEAQ (reference sequence). The CDR3 DNA is TGTGCCAGCAGCTTAGTCGCTTCATTCGACAGGGCTAGAGCTTTCTTT. Amino acids: CASSLVASFDRARAFF.

The chain combines TRBV19 with TRBJ1-2, with TRBD1 as a possible D gene (5 bases). The germline V gene has CDR1 LNHDA and CDR2 SQIVND (reference sequence). The V end was cut by 3 bases, the J end by 8 bases, with 13 bases between. The CDR3 loop spans 13 amino acids. The CDR3 DNA is TGTGCCAGTAGTATGTGGCAGGGTGAAGGCTACACCTTC. It encodes CASSMWQGEGYTF.

The gene calls are TRBV29-1 and TRBJ2-3; the D is unclear. The V gene lost 7 bases and the J gene lost 2 bases, with 10 bases spanning the gap. The germline V gene has CDR1 SQVTM and CDR2 ANQGSEA. The CDR3 contains 12 residues. The CDR3 sequence: CSAEAATDTQYF. Here the CDR3 DNA reads TGCAGCGCCGAGGCGGCCACAGATACGCAGTATTTT.

The V gene is TRBV15, the J gene TRBJ2-3; D might be TRBD2 (7 bases). Between the trimmed V and J ends, which lost 0 bases and 4 bases, there was a span of 20 bases. This CDR3 spans 18 amino acids. Per the germline V gene, CDR1 is LNHNV and CDR2 is YYDKDF (reference sequence). CDR3 bases: TGTGCCACCAGCAGAGACGGAGGGGGGGCAATTCAGGCAGATACGCAGTATTTT. This encodes CATSRDGGGAIQADTQYF.

This clone showed up just a few times. The rearrangement links TRBV6-1 to TRBJ1-5, with D tentatively TRBD1 (6 bases). Between the trimmed V and J ends, which lost 6 bases and 4 bases, there was a span of 13 bases. The V gene's germline CDR1 is MNHNS and CDR2 SASEGT. The CDR3 runs to 14 residues. For the CDR3, the DNA is TGTGCCAGCAGACTCGACAGGTCGAATCAGCCCCAGCATTTT. Protein: CASRLDRSNQPQHF.

This clone was observed once. The genes are TRBV7-6 and TRBJ1-1; 12 nucleotides match TRBD1. CDR1 is SGHVS, CDR2 FNYEAQ, per germline. The CDR3 covers 16 residues. V shed 0 bases and J 6 bases; nucleotides not matched to a gene: 5. The CDR3 DNA sequence: TGTGCCAGCAGCTTAGCTGAGGGACAGGGGGCCTCTGAAGCTTTCTTT. Translated: CASSLAEGQGASEAFF.

J is TRBJ2-2 and V is TRBV27; 7 positions match TRBD1. V shed 7 bases and J 1 base; nucleotides not matched to a gene: 6. Germline V gives CDR1 MNHEY, CDR2 SMNVEV (reference sequence). CDR3 length: 15 residues. This CDR3 reads CASNPTGWNTGELFF. The CDR3 DNA reads TGTGCCAGCAACCCGACAGGGTGGAACACCGGGGAGCTGTTTTTT.

J is TRBJ1-1 and V is TRBV23-1; D remains unclear. TRBV23-1 is reported as an ORF; its role is uncertain. Trimming took off 0 bases at V and 1 base at J, with 6 bases between the two ends. This CDR3 is built from 14 residues. In nucleotides, the CDR3 is TGCGCCAGCAGTCAATCGGCAGGGAACACTGAAGCTTTCTTT. Its protein product is CASSQSAGNTEAFF.

This chain connects TRBV10-1 to TRBJ2-1; 11 positions agree with TRBD2. Germline CDR1 is WNHNN and CDR2 is SYGVQD (reference sequence). V lost 7 bases and J lost 2; bases outside the gene matches: 7. The CDR3 has 16 residues. CDR3 amino acids: CASILTSGNPYNEQFF. The DNA of the CDR3 is TGCGCCAGCATCCTGACTAGCGGGAACCCCTACAATGAGCAGTTCTTC.

The chain carries TRBV12-5 and TRBJ2-1, with 9 bases that match TRBD1. CDR1 is LGHNT and CDR2 is FRNRAP in the germline V gene. The CDR3 runs 13 residues. J was trimmed by 5 bases and V by 7 bases; bases with no gene match: 3. CDR3 region: CASVDRGDNEQFF. The CDR3, as DNA: TGTGCTAGTGTTGACAGGGGGGACAATGAGCAGTTCTTC. The complete variable domain, with remaining parts taken from reference TRBV12-5 and TRBJ2-1, reads DARVTQTPRHKVTEMGQEVTMRCQPILGHNTVFWYRQTMMQGLELLAYFRNRAPLDDSGMPKDRFSAEMPDATLATLKIQPSEPRDSAVYFCASVDRGDNEQFFGPGTRLTVL.

The chain links TRBV11-3 to TRBJ1-1; D unresolved. The V end was cut by 2 bases, the J end by 11 bases, with 15 bases between. Germline CDR1 reads SGHNT; CDR2 reads YENEEA. The length of the CDR3 is 13 residues. CDR3 residues: CASSLLEGAKAFF. DNA of the CDR3: TGTGCCAGCAGCTTACTGGAGGGAGCGAAGGCTTTCTTT. The entire variable domain, with the rest obtained from reference TRBV11-3 and TRBJ1-1, is as follows: EAGVVQSPRYKIIEKKQPVAFWCNPISGHNTLYWYLQNLGQGPELLIRYENEEAVDDSQLPKDRFSAERLKGVDSTLKIQPAELGDSAVYLCASSLLEGAKAFFGQGTRLTVV.

The chain joins TRBV6-1 to TRBJ2-5; 7 bases match TRBD2. In germline, CDR1 is MNHNS, CDR2 SASEGT. Unmatched junction bases numbered 11, after V lost 4 bases and J lost 6 bases. The CDR3 runs 15 residues. The chain's CDR3 is CASSANRDYGKTQYF. As DNA, the CDR3 is TGTGCCAGCAGTGCAAATCGGGACTATGGGAAGACCCAGTACTTC.

The CDR3 sequence is CASQMAGADTQYF. In nucleotides, the CDR3 is TGTGCCAGTCAAATGGCGGGGGCAGATACGCAGTATTTT. The V and J genes are TRBV10-3 and TRBJ2-3; 7 positions agree with TRBD2. The CDR3 loop spans 13 amino acids. CDR1 is ENHRY and CDR2 is SYGVKD in the germline V gene. V gave up 10 bases and J gave up 4 bases; unmatched junction bases: 8.

This clone was recorded once. The chain uses TRBV7-7 and TRBJ1-1; the D is unclear. The V end was cut by 2 bases, the J end by 1 base, with 17 bases between. This CDR3 region has 17 residues. CDR1 is SSHAT and CDR2 is FNYEAQ in the germline V gene (reference sequence). For the CDR3, the DNA is TGTGCCAGCAGCTTAAGTCCGAGGGATACTCGGAACACTGAAGCTTTCTTT. Protein product: CASSLSPRDTRNTEAFF. Based on the CDR3 plus reference TRBV7-7 and TRBJ1-1, the full variable domain is GAGVSQSPRYKVTKRGQDVTLRCDPISSHATLYWYQQALGQGPEFLTYFNYEAQPDKSGLPSDRFSAERPEGSISTLTIQRTEQRDSAMYRCASSLSPRDTRNTEAFFGQGTRLTVV.

This clone was detected only a few times. This rearrangement joins TRBV5-1 to TRBJ2-5, with 7 bases matching TRBD2. V trimming: 0 bases; J trimming: 2 bases; junction bases outside the gene matches: 4. This CDR3 is built from 15 residues. Germline lookup yields CDR1 SGHRS and CDR2 YFSETQ. The CDR3 DNA sequence: TGCGCCAGCAGCTTGGTTACGGGGGGACAAGAGACCCAGTACTTC. It encodes CASSLVTGGQETQYF.

This rearrangement joins TRBV10-2 to TRBJ1-1, with a possible D match to TRBD1 (6 bases). The CDR3 runs 13 residues. Trimming removed 9 bases from V and 1 base from J, with 12 bases in between. Germline loops: CDR1 WSHSY, CDR2 SAAADI. Here the CDR3 DNA reads TGCGCCAGTACAGGGAAACGGAACACTGAAGCTTTCTTT. It yields the protein CASTGKRNTEAFF.

This clone is judged medium-sized. The chain carries TRBV30 and TRBJ1-5; 9 bases agree with TRBD1. Looked up from germline, CDR1 is GTSNPN and CDR2 is SVGIG (reference sequence). V dropped 5 bases and J dropped 2; count of bases not matched to a gene: 7. The CDR3 consists of 15 residues. Here the CDR3 reads CAWDRGLGGNQPQHF. In DNA, the CDR3 is TGTGCCTGGGACAGGGGGTTAGGGGGCAATCAGCCCCAGCATTTT.